The following is a T cell receptor (beta chain) sequence with its context. The length of the CDR3 is 14 residues. Between the trimmed V and J ends, which lost 4 bases and 4 bases, there was a span of 11 bases. CDR1 is SGHTA and CDR2 is FQGNSA in the germline V gene. The data stem from a study of blood T cells in healthy people across ages. Study-level information: Per two T cells, template switching captured roughly one barcoded beta molecule.

Each donor gave roughly 9.8 milliliters of peripheral blood. PCR was performed a second time for about 6 to 12 cycles using a sample-barcoded 5' primer and a J-beta primer mix. TCRdb used MiXCR to reprocess the 5' RACE reads, holding one entry per CDR3 protein. The sample carries 1.5 million or so distinct CDR3 sequences, approximately 43% recorded once. The chain carries TRBV7-2 and TRBJ1-5, with D unresolved. Sequencing was performed on blood. This receptor was obtained from a woman under 30 in good health. CDR3 coding DNA: TGTGCCAGCAGCTCTCGGGCCCGAAATCAGCCCCAGCATTTT. This gives the protein CASSSRARNQPQHF.